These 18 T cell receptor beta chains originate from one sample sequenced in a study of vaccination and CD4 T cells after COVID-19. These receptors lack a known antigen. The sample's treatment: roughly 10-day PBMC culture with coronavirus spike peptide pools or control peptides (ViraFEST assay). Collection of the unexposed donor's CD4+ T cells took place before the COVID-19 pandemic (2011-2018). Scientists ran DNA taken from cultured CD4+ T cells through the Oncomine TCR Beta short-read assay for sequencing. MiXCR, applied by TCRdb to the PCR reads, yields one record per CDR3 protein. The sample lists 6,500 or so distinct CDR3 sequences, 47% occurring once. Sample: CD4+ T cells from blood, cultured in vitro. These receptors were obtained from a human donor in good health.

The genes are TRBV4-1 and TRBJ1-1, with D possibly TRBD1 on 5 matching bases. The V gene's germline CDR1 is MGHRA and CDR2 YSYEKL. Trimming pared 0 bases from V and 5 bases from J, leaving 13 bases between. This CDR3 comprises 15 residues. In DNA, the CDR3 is TGCGCCAGCAGCCAAGATTTAGGGGCTAGGACTGAAGCTTTCTTT. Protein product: CASSQDLGARTEAFF.

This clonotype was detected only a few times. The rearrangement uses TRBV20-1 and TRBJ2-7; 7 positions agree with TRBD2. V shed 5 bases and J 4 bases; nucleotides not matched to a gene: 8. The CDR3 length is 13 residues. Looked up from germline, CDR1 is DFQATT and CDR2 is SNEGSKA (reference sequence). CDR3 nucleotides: TGCAGTGCTTTACCGGGGAGGGTTTACGAGCAGTACTTC. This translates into CSALPGRVYEQYF.

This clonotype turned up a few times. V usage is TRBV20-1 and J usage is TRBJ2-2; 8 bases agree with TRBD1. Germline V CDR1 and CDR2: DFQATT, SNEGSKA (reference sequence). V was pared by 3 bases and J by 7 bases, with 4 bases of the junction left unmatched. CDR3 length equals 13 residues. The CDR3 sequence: CSARDRAGGELFF. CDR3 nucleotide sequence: TGCAGTGCTAGGGACAGGGCCGGCGGGGAGCTGTTTTTT.

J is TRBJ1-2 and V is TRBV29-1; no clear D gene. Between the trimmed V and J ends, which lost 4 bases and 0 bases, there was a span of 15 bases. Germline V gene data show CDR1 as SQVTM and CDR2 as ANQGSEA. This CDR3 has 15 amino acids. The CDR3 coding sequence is TGCAGCGTTGTTTCGCCCGGGAGAGCTAACTATGGCTACACCTTC. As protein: CSVVSPGRANYGYTF.

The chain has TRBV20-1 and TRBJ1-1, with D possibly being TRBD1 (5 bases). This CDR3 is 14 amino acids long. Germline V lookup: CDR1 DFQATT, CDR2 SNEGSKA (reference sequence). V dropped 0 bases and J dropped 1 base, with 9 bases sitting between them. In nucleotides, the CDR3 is TGCAGTGCTAGAGAACAGGCGGGGAACACTGAAGCTTTCTTT. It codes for CSAREQAGNTEAFF.

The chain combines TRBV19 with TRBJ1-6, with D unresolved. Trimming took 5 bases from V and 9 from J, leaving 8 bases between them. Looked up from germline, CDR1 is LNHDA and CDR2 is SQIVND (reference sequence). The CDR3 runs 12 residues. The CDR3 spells CASSPQSSPLHF. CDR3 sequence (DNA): TGTGCCAGTAGTCCTCAAAGTTCACCCCTCCACTTT.

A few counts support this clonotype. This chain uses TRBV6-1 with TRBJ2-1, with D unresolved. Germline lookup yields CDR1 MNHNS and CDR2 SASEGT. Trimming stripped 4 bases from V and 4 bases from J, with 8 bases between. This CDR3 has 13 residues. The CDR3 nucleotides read TGTGCCAGCAGTGTTTATCTGTACAATGAGCAGTTCTTC. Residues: CASSVYLYNEQFF.

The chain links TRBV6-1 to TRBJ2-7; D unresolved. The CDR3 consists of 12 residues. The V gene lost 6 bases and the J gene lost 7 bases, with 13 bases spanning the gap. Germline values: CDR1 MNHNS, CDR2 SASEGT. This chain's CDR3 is CASSRPRGEQYF. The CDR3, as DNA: TGTGCCAGCAGCAGACCCCGTGGGGAGCAGTACTTC.

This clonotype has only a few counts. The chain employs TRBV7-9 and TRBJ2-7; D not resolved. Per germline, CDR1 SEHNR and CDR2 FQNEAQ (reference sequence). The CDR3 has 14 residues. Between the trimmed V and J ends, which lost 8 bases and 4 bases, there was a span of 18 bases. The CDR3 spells CASGVVGVVYEQYF. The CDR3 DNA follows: TGTGCCAGCGGCGTCGTCGGAGTAGTATACGAGCAGTACTTC.

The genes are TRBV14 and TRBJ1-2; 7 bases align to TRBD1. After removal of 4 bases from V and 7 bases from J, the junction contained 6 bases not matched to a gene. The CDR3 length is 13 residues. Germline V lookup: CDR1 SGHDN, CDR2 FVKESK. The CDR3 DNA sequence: TGTGCCAGCAGCCCGGACAGGAGTAGTGGCTACACCTTC. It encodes CASSPDRSSGYTF.

The CDR3 reads CASSSPSGRVNTEAFF. The CDR3 coding sequence is TGCGCCAGCAGCAGCCCGTCCGGACGTGTGAACACTGAAGCTTTCTTT. The chain couples TRBV4-1 to TRBJ1-1; no clear D gene. The CDR3 spans 16 residues. With 5 bases removed from V and 0 bases from J, the gap between germline ends came to 16 bases. Germline V lookup: CDR1 MGHRA, CDR2 YSYEKL.

The CDR3 is CASSTQAEAFF. CDR3 coding DNA: TGTGCCAGTAGTACACAAGCTGAAGCTTTCTTT. V is TRBV19 and J is TRBJ1-1; D ambiguous. This CDR3 region has 11 residues. Trimming pared 4 bases from V and 6 bases from J, leaving 6 bases between. Germline V CDR1 and CDR2: LNHDA, SQIVND (reference sequence).

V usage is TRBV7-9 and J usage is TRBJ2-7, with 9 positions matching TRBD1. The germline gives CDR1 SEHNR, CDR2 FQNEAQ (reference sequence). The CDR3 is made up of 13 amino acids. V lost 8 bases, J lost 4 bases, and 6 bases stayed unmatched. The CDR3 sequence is CASVGQGTYEQYF. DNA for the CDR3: TGTGCCAGCGTCGGACAGGGGACGTACGAGCAGTACTTC.

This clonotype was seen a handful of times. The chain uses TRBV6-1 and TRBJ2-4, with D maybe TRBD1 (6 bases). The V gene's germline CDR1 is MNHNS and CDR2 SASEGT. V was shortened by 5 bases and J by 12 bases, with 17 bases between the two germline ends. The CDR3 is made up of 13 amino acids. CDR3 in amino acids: CASSPRTVQSQYF. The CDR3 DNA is TGTGCCAGCAGTCCCCGGACAGTCCAGAGTCAGTACTTC.

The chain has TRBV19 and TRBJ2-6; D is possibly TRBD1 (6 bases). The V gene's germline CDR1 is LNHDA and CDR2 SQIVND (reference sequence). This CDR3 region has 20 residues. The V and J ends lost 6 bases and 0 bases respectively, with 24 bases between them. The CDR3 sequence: CASSRGKRFQGLSGANVLTF. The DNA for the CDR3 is TGTGCCAGTAGCCGGGGCAAACGTTTCCAGGGGCTCTCTGGGGCCAACGTCCTGACTTTC.

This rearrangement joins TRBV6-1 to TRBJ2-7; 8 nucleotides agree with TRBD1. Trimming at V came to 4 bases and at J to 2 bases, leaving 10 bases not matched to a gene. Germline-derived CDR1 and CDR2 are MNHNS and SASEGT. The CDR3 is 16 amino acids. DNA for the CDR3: TGTGCCAGCAGTGCAAGATCAGGGGGCTATCCCTACGAGCAGTACTTC. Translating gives CASSARSGGYPYEQYF.

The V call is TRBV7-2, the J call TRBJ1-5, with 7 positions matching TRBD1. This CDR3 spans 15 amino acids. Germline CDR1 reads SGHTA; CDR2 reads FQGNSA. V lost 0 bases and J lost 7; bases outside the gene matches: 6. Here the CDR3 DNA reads TGTGCCAGCAGCTTAGCAGGGGGCGAGAGGCAGCCCCAGCATTTT. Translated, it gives CASSLAGGERQPQHF.

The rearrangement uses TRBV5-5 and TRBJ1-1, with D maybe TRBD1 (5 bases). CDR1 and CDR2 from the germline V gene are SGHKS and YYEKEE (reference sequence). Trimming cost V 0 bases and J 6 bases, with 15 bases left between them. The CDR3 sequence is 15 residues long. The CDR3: CASSLVGGAHPEAFF. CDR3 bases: TGTGCCAGCAGCTTGGTCGGTGGGGCGCACCCTGAAGCTTTCTTT.